A single sample is the source of the 26 T cell receptor beta chains below, sequenced in a study of tumor-infiltrating lymphocytes in primary liver carcinoma. Total RNA amounting to approximately 460 ng was the source from which TCR beta cDNA was made with a constant-region primer. ARM-PCR, slightly modified, supplied the TCR beta libraries through three nested multiplex PCR rounds. The first two PCR rounds used TRBV1-TRBV30 primers with a Cbeta primer, 10 cycles each. Via MiXCR, TCRdb re-called the multiplex PCR reads, giving one row per CDR3 protein. The sample carries some 180,000 distinct CDR3 sequences, about 60% recorded once. Unsorted whole blood supplied the blood RNA, and germline DNA was isolated too. The sequencing input was peripheral blood. Receptor source: a man in his forties with primary liver carcinoma and hepatitis B virus infection.

This chain links TRBV11-2 with TRBJ1-6, with 9 bases lining up with TRBD1. Germline CDR1 SGHAT, CDR2 FQNNGV. Trimming took 6 bases from V and 10 from J; bases not matched to a gene: 10. The CDR3 consists of 15 residues. CDR3 in amino acids: CASRESGTGLSPLHF. CDR3 coding DNA: TGTGCCAGCAGAGAAAGCGGGACAGGGCTATCACCCCTCCACTTT.

Many counts were recorded for this clonotype. The J gene is TRBJ2-5, the V gene TRBV11-2; no clear D. V shed 1 base and J shed 5 bases, with 11 bases lying between them. The germline gives CDR1 SGHAT, CDR2 FQNNGV. CDR3 length: 14 residues. The CDR3 nucleotides are TGTGCCAGCAGCTTAGTCGACCGACTCGAGACCCAGTACTTC. Protein: CASSLVDRLETQYF.

On this clonotype: A much larger clone sits a single nucleotide away, making a read error possible. Given the absence of the conserved phenylalanine or tryptophan at the CDR3 end, a read error is likely. This chain connects TRBV6-5 to TRBJ1-4; D remains unclear. Germline loops: CDR1 MNHEY, CDR2 SVGAGI. The CDR3 length is 15 residues. V lost 6 bases and J lost 8, with 19 bases in between. The CDR3 DNA follows: TGTGCCAGCAGCCCCGAGACACGACATGGGGAAAAACTGTTTTCT. This codes for CASSPETRHGEKLFS.

With regard to this clonotype: The junction and the germline gene differ at one end; a read error may be behind it. This chain connects TRBV5-4 to TRBJ2-7, with 10 bases lining up with TRBD2. This CDR3 contains 16 residues. Germline V lookup: CDR1 SGHNT, CDR2 YYREEE (reference sequence). For the CDR3, the DNA is TGTGCCAGCAGCTCTCAATTTCTAGCGGGAGCCTACGAGCAGTGCTTC. It codes for CASSSQFLAGAYEQCF.

This chain links TRBV5-4 with TRBJ1-4; 9 bases agree with TRBD1. CDR3 size: 16 residues. V lost 5 bases to trimming and J lost 3 bases; unmatched junction nucleotides: 8. Germline V lookup: CDR1 SGHNT, CDR2 YYREEE (reference sequence). CDR3 in DNA: TGTGCCAGCAGTCGGACAGGGGACTGGGCTAATGAAAAACTGTTTTTT. It specifies CASSRTGDWANEKLFF. The full variable domain, in which reference TRBV5-4 and TRBJ1-4 provide the parts outside the CDR3, is ETGVTQSPTHLIKTRGQQVTLRCSSQSGHNTVSWYQQALGQGPQFIFQYYREEENGRGNFPPRFSGLQFPNYSSELNVNALELDDSALYLCASSRTGDWANEKLFFGSGTQLSVL.

This clonotype was seen a single time. The V and J genes are TRBV6-5 and TRBJ2-1; 7 bases align to TRBD2. Per the germline V gene, CDR1 is MNHEY and CDR2 is SVGAGI. This CDR3 is built from 15 residues. V was clipped by 6 bases and J by 9 bases; unmatched bases: 14. The CDR3 DNA is TGTGCCAGCAGCTACGGGACTAAAGGGGATAGTGAGCAGTTCTTC. Residues: CASSYGTKGDSEQFF.

This chain joins TRBV6-2 or TRBV6-3 and TRBJ1-5, with 8 bases lining up with TRBD1. Germline V gene sequence: CDR1 MNHEY, CDR2 SVGEGT. The trim removed 7 bases at V and 3 bases at J, leaving 8 bases unmatched. This CDR3 region has 15 residues. CDR3 amino acids: CASNPATGANQPQHF. The DNA of the CDR3 is TGTGCCAGCAATCCAGCGACAGGGGCCAATCAGCCCCAGCATTTT.

Points on this clonotype: At one boundary the junction diverges from the germline segment, which might be a read error. The V and J genes are TRBV4-1 and TRBJ1-2; TRBD1 matches at 7 bases. Germline V gene sequence: CDR1 MGHRA, CDR2 YSYEKL. This CDR3 has 15 amino acids. The chain's CDR3 is CASGQVAGQNYGYTF. The DNA of the CDR3 is TGTGCCAGCGGCCAGGTCGCGGGACAGAACTATGGCTACACCTTC.

The V call is TRBV5-5, the J call TRBJ2-7; 9 positions match TRBD1. Germline CDR1 is SGHKS and CDR2 is YYEKEE (reference sequence). The junction had 9 bases not matched to a gene; V was cut back by 3 bases and J by 2 bases. The CDR3 has 16 residues. The CDR3, as DNA: TGTGCCAGCAGCTCCTTACCGGGACAGGGCCCCTACGAGCAGTACTTC. It encodes CASSSLPGQGPYEQYF. Based on the CDR3 plus reference TRBV5-5 and TRBJ2-7, the full variable domain is DAGVTQSPTHLIKTRGQQVTLRCSPISGHKSVSWYQQVLGQGPQFIFQYYEKEERGRGNFPDRFSARQFPNYSSELNVNALLLGDSALYLCASSSLPGQGPYEQYFGPGTRLTVT.

In the case of this clonotype: This CDR3 fails to terminate in the conserved phenylalanine or tryptophan, so it likely reflects a read error. This chain uses TRBV11-2 with TRBJ2-7, with 7 positions matching TRBD1. CDR1 is SGHAT and CDR2 is FQNNGV in the germline V gene. V gave up 2 bases and J gave up 6 bases; unmatched junction bases: 10. The CDR3 totals 15 residues. CDR3 sequence reads: CASSLIAGGQVEQYL. The CDR3 coding sequence is TGTGCCAGCAGCTTAATAGCAGGAGGACAGGTCGAGCAGTACCTC.

This clonotype was counted at least ten times. The J gene is TRBJ1-5, the V gene TRBV10-3, with 9 bases aligning to TRBD1. CDR1 ENHRY and CDR2 SYGVKD come from the germline V gene. The CDR3 length is 15 residues. V dropped 0 bases and J dropped 6; count of bases not matched to a gene: 3. CDR3 nucleotides: TGTGCCATCAGTGAGTCGACAGGGGGAGCTCAGCCCCAGCATTTT. It codes for CAISESTGGAQPQHF.

In its sample, this clonotype was seen many times. The V gene is TRBV4-1, the J gene TRBJ2-3; 10 positions agree with TRBD1. This CDR3 has 15 residues. CDR1 and CDR2 (germline): MGHRA, YSYEKL. J was trimmed by 4 bases and V by 0 bases; bases with no gene match: 1. CDR3 protein: CASSQEGTGADTQYF. In DNA, the CDR3 is TGCGCCAGCAGCCAAGAAGGGACAGGGGCAGATACGCAGTATTTT.

The chain uses TRBV6-5 and TRBJ1-2; D unclear. Germline loops: CDR1 MNHEY, CDR2 SVGAGI. The CDR3 spans 17 residues. V lost 3 bases and J 4 bases, leaving 21 bases between the germline ends. CDR3 sequence reads: CASSYRRARAYSYGYTF. CDR3 DNA sequence: TGTGCCAGCAGTTATAGGAGGGCGCGGGCATATAGCTATGGCTACACCTTC.

This clonotype was found a few times. The rearrangement links TRBV12-3 or TRBV12-4 to TRBJ2-1; TRBD2 agrees at 7 bases. The ends lost 3 bases at V and 7 bases at J; junction bases unmatched: 9. The CDR3 is made up of 15 amino acids. Here the CDR3 DNA reads TGTGCCAGCAGTTTTTTAGGACTAGTTGATAATGAGCAGTTCTTC. Protein: CASSFLGLVDNEQFF.

This chain links TRBV10-3 with TRBJ2-2; D unresolved. The CDR3 extends over 14 amino acids. The V gene's germline CDR1 is ENHRY and CDR2 SYGVKD. V was pared by 10 bases and J by 3 bases, with 15 bases between. CDR3 residues: CATREGMDTGELFF. The DNA of the CDR3 is TGTGCCACAAGGGAAGGGATGGACACCGGGGAGCTGTTTTTT.

This chain links TRBV30 with TRBJ1-2, with D possibly matching TRBD1 (6 bases). CDR1 and CDR2 from the germline V gene are GTSNPN and SVGIG (reference sequence). The germline V and J ends were trimmed by 4 bases and 5 bases, with 11 bases remaining between them. There are 12 residues in the CDR3. CDR3 nucleotide sequence: TGTGCCTGGAACCACAGGGATTATGGCTACACCTTC. It is translated as CAWNHRDYGYTF. The entire variable domain, with the rest obtained from reference TRBV30 and TRBJ1-2, is as follows: SQTIHQWPATLVQPVGSPLSLECTVEGTSNPNLYWYRQAAGRGLQLLFYSVGIGQISSEVPQNLSASRPQDRQFILSSKKLLLSDSGFYLCAWNHRDYGYTFGSGTRLTVV.

The chain couples TRBV6-1 to TRBJ2-6; 9 bases match TRBD1. V shed 3 bases and J 2 bases; nucleotides not matched to a gene: 2. CDR1 and CDR2 (germline): MNHNS, SASEGT. CDR3 length: 16 residues. CDR3 region: CASSETGGTGANVLTF. As DNA, the CDR3 is TGTGCCAGCAGTGAGACAGGGGGAACTGGGGCCAACGTCCTGACTTTC.

This clonotype has more than one count but fewer than ten. The CDR3 region is CASRGDQETQYF. The CDR3 DNA sequence: TGTGCCAGTAGAGGGGACCAAGAGACCCAGTACTTC. The rearrangement joins TRBV19 to TRBJ2-5; D possibly corresponds to TRBD1 (5 bases). The CDR3 has 12 amino acids. Trimming removed 6 bases from V and 0 bases from J, with 5 bases in between. Germline V gene sequence: CDR1 LNHDA, CDR2 SQIVND (reference sequence).

The chain couples TRBV11-2 to TRBJ2-1; D perhaps matches TRBD2 (6 bases). V shed 9 bases and J shed 5 bases, with 20 bases lying between them. CDR1 and CDR2 (germline): SGHAT, FQNNGV. The CDR3 sequence is 15 residues long. This CDR3 reads CASRDMTGADNEQFF. In DNA form, the CDR3 reads TGTGCCAGTAGGGATATGACGGGAGCTGACAATGAGCAGTTCTTC. Filled out from reference TRBV11-2 and TRBJ2-1, the complete variable domain reads EAGVAQSPRYKIIEKRQSVAFWCNPISGHATLYWYQQILGQGPKLLIQFQNNGVVDDSQLPKDRFSAERLKGVDSTLKIQPAKLEDSAVYLCASRDMTGADNEQFFGPGTRLTVL.

This clonotype was counted at least ten times. This chain connects TRBV13 to TRBJ2-7; D may be TRBD1 or TRBD2 (5 bases each). Germline lookup yields CDR1 PRHDT and CDR2 FYEKMQ (reference sequence). V shed 5 bases and J shed 6 bases, with 14 bases lying between them. This CDR3 region has 13 residues. For the CDR3, the DNA is TGTGCCAGCAGCAACCGGGACCTCGGCGAGCAGTACTTC. Translation gives CASSNRDLGEQYF.

This clonotype was picked up a small number of times. Because the CDR3's place on the DNA is in doubt, the DNA is left out and the CDR3 is given as listed by TCRdb. The rearrangement uses TRBV11-2 and TRBJ2-1; TRBD2 is the table's D call and was not checked against the DNA. Inclusive of both ends, the CDR3 amounts to 22 amino acids. Germline V gene lookup returns CDR1 SGHAT and CDR2 FQNNGV. The CDR3 here is CDSSIYLCSVGPPSSSYNEQFF.

Worth noting for this clonotype: One end of the junction varies from germline; a read error may be responsible. The chain combines TRBV6-2 or TRBV6-3 with TRBJ2-3; 10 bases are a match to TRBD2. CDR1 and CDR2 (germline): MNHEY, SVGEGT. The CDR3 has 18 amino acids. As DNA, the CDR3 is TGTGCCAGCAATTACACGGTAGCACCTAGCGGGAGTGCGGATACGCAGTATTTT. This codes for CASNYTVAPSGSADTQYF.

This clonotype was seen many times. The chain employs TRBV6-5 and TRBJ2-3; no clear D. Per germline, CDR1 MNHEY and CDR2 SVGAGI. CDR3 length: 15 amino acids. V lost 1 base, J lost 2 bases, and 10 bases lay in between. CDR3 nucleotides: TGTGCCAGCAGTTACTTTGGCCAGCACACAGATACGCAGTATTTT. It specifies CASSYFGQHTDTQYF.

The rearrangement links TRBV7-8 to TRBJ1-5; 7 nucleotides match TRBD1. The tail of the sequence fits TRBJ2-3 better, so the J call may be wrong. The germline V gene encodes CDR1 SGHVS and CDR2 FQNEAQ. CDR3 length: 13 amino acids. In DNA, the CDR3 is TGTGCCAGCAGCCCCAATCAGGGGGAGCCCCAGTATTTT. Protein sequence: CASSPNQGEPQYF.

This chain uses TRBV29-1 with TRBJ1-2, with TRBD1 matching 9 bases. Germline V gene lookup returns CDR1 SQVTM and CDR2 ANQGSEA. The CDR3 runs 13 residues. V shed 8 bases and J 6 bases; nucleotides not matched to a gene: 10. CDR3 protein: CSIARQGEDGYTF. CDR3 bases: TGCAGCATCGCCAGACAGGGGGAGGATGGCTACACCTTC.

As for this clonotype: One end of the junction varies from germline; a read error may be responsible. The chain recombines TRBV7-9 with TRBJ2-1, with 15 bases fitting TRBD2. The germline gives CDR1 SEHNR, CDR2 FQNEAQ (reference sequence). The CDR3 runs 20 residues. CDR3 sequence: CASSLAAGTGLAGGNNEQFF. Written as DNA, the CDR3 is TGTGCCAGCAGCTTAGCCGCAGGGACGGGACTAGCGGGAGGCAACAATGAACAGTTCTTC.